The 8 T cell receptor beta chains listed next were all sequenced from one sample in a study of radiotherapy plus CTLA-4 blockade in lung cancer. Only in-frame clones appear in the TCRdb table, and some are missing; sequencing was by immunoSEQ multiplex PCR. The sample records about 35,000 clones, around 85% being singletons. Material: peripheral blood, obtained from a patient treated with radiotherapy plus ipilimumab. These receptors all stem from a human donor with non-small cell lung cancer who had stable disease on radiotherapy plus ipilimumab.

This clone was recorded a few times. The rearrangement joins TRBV25-1 to TRBJ2-2; no clear D gene. CDR1 and CDR2 (germline): MGHDK, SYGVNS. Trimming cost V 6 bases and J 0 bases, with 5 bases left between them. This CDR3 contains 13 residues. The CDR3 here is CASSETNTGELFF. CDR3 nucleotides: TGTGCCAGCAGCGAGACGAACACCGGGGAGCTGTTTTTT.

The genes are TRBV25-1 and TRBJ2-1; TRBD1 might be the D (5 bases). The CDR3 totals 13 residues. The V end lost 0 bases, the J end lost 8 bases, and 8 bases lay between the germline ends. Germline assignment: CDR1 MGHDK and CDR2 SYGVNS. The CDR3 loop is CASSEYSRDEQFF. The CDR3 DNA reads TGTGCCAGCAGTGAATATTCCAGGGATGAGCAGTTCTTC. The variable domain in full, completed from reference TRBV25-1 and TRBJ2-1, reads EADIYQTPRYLVIGTGKKITLECSQTMGHDKMYWYQQDPGMELHLIHYSYGVNSTEKGDLSSESTVSRIRTEHFPLTLESARPSHTSQYLCASSEYSRDEQFFGPGTRLTVL.

The chain is built from TRBV4-1 and TRBJ2-3; D call uncertain. The CDR3 is 17 residues long. Per the germline V gene, CDR1 is MGHRA and CDR2 is YSYEKL. Trimming removed 3 bases at V and 1 base at J, with 17 bases between. This chain's CDR3 is CASSQGWRLSRTDTQYF. CDR3 nucleotides: TGCGCCAGCAGCCAGGGTTGGCGGCTCTCCCGCACAGATACGCAGTATTTT.

This clone turned up a few times. This sequence joins TRBV6-1 and TRBJ2-3; no clear D. Germline lookup yields CDR1 MNHNS and CDR2 SASEGT. Trimming pared 2 bases from V and 7 bases from J, leaving 16 bases between. This CDR3 contains 15 residues. The DNA of the CDR3 is TGTGCCAGCAGTGAATCTGCCGAGCCTTTTAATACGCAGTATTTT. Protein sequence: CASSESAEPFNTQYF.

For the CDR3, the DNA is TGTGCCTGGAGTGCCCCGGTCTCTGGAAACACCATATATTTT. As protein: CAWSAPVSGNTIYF. This chain joins TRBV30 and TRBJ1-3; D uncertain. V lost 1 base, J lost 0 bases, and 7 bases lay in between. Germline CDR1 is GTSNPN and CDR2 is SVGIG (reference sequence). The CDR3 spans 14 residues.

The chain carries TRBV7-3 and TRBJ2-5; TRBD2 agrees at 8 bases. The CDR3 is 14 amino acids. Germline V gene lookup returns CDR1 SGHTA and CDR2 FQGTGA. The V gene end was trimmed by 3 bases and the J gene end by 3 bases; junction bases not matched to a gene: 3. CDR3 in DNA: TGTGCCAGCAGCTTGGAAGCGGGAGAAGAGACCCAGTACTTC. This encodes CASSLEAGEETQYF.

This chain connects TRBV15 to TRBJ2-1; D is perhaps TRBD2 (5 bases). The germline gives CDR1 LNHNV, CDR2 YYDKDF (reference sequence). V dropped 1 base and J dropped 3 bases, with 7 bases sitting between them. This CDR3 comprises 14 residues. The CDR3 loop reads CATSRARDYNEQFF. The CDR3 nucleotides read TGTGCCACCAGCAGAGCCCGGGACTACAATGAGCAGTTCTTC.

This rearrangement joins TRBV30 to TRBJ2-2; unclear D gene. Germline CDR1 and CDR2: GTSNPN and SVGIG (reference sequence). The CDR3 runs to 12 residues. V lost 1 base and J lost 2, with 2 bases in between. CDR3 sequence (DNA): TGTGCCTGGAGTGCTAACACCGGGGAGCTGTTTTTT. Its protein is CAWSANTGELFF.